This paragraph reports one T cell receptor beta chain. Per the germline V gene, CDR1 is SEHNR and CDR2 is FQNEAQ (reference sequence). This CDR3 is 14 amino acids long. V lost 2 bases, J lost 1 base, and 9 bases lay in between. The multiple sclerosis control group was made up of treatment-naive patients with stable or active relapsing-remitting disease. The data stem from a study of CD8 T cells in Susac syndrome. RNA totalling about 0.5 to 1 ug underwent reverse transcription with random hexamers. It was immunoSEQ multiplex PCR that amplified TCR beta CDR3 across 54 Vbeta and 13 Jbeta. TCRdb re-analysed the immunoSEQ multiplex PCR reads in MiXCR, keeping a single row per CDR3 protein. The table has about 200,000 distinct CDR3 sequences, nearly 95% seen once.

This TCR was sampled from a human donor with multiple sclerosis. The chain couples TRBV7-9 to TRBJ2-7; D is perhaps TRBD1 (5 bases). Sequencing was done on a sample of CD4+ T cells from PBMCs. As DNA, the CDR3 is TGTGCCAGCAGCTTAAAAGGGGCGTCCTACGAGCAGTACTTC. This sequence encodes CASSLKGASYEQYF.